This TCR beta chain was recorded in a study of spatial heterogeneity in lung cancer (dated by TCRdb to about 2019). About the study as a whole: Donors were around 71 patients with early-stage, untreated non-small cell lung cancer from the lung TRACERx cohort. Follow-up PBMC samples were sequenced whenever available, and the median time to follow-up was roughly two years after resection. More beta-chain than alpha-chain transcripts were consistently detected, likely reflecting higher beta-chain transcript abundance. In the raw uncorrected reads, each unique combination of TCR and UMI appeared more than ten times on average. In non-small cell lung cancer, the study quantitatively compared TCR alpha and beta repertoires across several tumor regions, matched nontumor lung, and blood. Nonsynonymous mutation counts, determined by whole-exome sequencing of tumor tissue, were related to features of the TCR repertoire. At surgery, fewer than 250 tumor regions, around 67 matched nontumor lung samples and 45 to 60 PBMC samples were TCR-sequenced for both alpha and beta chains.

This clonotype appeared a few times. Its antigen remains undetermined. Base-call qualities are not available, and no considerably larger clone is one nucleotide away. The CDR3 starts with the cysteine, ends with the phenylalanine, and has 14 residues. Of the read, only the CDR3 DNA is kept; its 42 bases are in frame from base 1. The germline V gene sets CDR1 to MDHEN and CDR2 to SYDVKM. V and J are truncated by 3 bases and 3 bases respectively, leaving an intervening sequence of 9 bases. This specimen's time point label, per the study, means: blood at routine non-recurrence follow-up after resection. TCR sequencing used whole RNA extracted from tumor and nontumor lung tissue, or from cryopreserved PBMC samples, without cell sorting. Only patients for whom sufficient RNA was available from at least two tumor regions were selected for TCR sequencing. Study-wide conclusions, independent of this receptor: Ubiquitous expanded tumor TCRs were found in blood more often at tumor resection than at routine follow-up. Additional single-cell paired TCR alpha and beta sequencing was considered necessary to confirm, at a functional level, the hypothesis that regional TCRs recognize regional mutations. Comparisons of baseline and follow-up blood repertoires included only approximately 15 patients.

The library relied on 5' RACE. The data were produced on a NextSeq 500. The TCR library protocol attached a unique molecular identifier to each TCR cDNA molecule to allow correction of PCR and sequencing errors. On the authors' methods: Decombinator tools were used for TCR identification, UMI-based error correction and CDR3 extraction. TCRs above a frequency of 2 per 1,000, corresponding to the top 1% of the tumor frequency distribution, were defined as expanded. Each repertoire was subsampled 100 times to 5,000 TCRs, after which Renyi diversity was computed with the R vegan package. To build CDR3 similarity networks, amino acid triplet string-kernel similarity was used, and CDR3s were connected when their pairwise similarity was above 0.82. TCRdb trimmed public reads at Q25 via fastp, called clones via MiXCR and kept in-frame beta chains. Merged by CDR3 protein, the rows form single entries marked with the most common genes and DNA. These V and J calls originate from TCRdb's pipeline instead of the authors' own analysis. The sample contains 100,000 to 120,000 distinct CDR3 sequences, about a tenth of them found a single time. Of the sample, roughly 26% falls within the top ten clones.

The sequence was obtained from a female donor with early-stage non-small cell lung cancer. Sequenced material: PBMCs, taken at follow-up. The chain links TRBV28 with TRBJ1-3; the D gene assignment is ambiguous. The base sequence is TGTGCCAGCAGTTTCCCCAGGCGTGGAAACACCATATATTTT. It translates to CASSFPRRGNTIYF.